This T cell receptor beta chain stems from a study of CD8 T cells in Susac syndrome. The authors sequenced TCR beta from blood CD8+ and CD4+ T cells. Healthy donors were controls matched for age and sex. TEMRA cells were FACS-enriched and CD8+ and CD4+ T cells negatively isolated. The CDR3 length is 17 residues. Germline values: CDR1 MDHEN, CDR2 SYDVKM. With V trimmed by 0 bases and J by 5 bases, 10 bases remained unmatched. The authors reverse transcribed roughly 0.5 to 1 ug RNA with random hexamers. An immunoSEQ multiplex PCR generated amplified TCR beta CDR3 products spanning 54 Vbeta and 13 Jbeta. TCRdb redid the calling of the immunoSEQ multiplex PCR reads with MiXCR, one entry per CDR3 protein. The table shows tens of thousands of distinct CDR3 sequences, with around 94% occurring only once.

V is TRBV28 and J is TRBJ2-1; 7 positions agree with TRBD1. The material sequenced was CD8+ T cells from PBMCs. The sequence derives from a human donor in good health. Written as DNA, the CDR3 is TGTGCCAGCAGTTTATGGGATGGGACAGATCGAGACAATGAGCAGTTCTTC. As protein: CASSLWDGTDRDNEQFF.